Listed below are T cell receptor beta chains from one sample, sequenced in a study of Graves' ophthalmopathy and Graves' hyperthyroidism. TCRdb independently ran MiXCR on the multiplex PCR reads; one entry per CDR3 protein. The top ten clones hold 2.5% to 3.5% of a sample with around 600,000 distinct CDR3 sequences, more than 40% of them seen once. Sequencing was carried out using peripheral blood. These receptors originate from an adult man with Graves' ophthalmopathy. CDR3s include the opening cysteine and the closing phenylalanine or tryptophan. Some rows mark clone size as missing; the rest say once, few, many or name a class of expanded clone.

j_call cdr3_length clone_size v_call cdr3_aa
TRBJ2-1 15 NA TRBV7-9 CASSRLAGNLNEQFF
TRBJ2-7 14 NA TRBV29-1 CSVRDRSMGWEQYF
TRBJ2-7 12 NA TRBV7-9 CAWSESDYEQYF
TRBJ2-7 11 NA TRBV30 CAWSIRGEQYF
TRBJ2-5 13 many TRBV2 CASRDQGQETQYF
TRBJ2-7 12 many TRBV11-2 CASSSSGTGEHF
TRBJ1-5 15 many TRBV2 CASSDRTDSNQPQHF
TRBJ2-5 15 NA TRBV20-1 CSAGTSGGGAGTQYF
TRBJ2-5 15 many TRBV3-1 CASSLLAGARETQYF
NA 13 NA TRBV10-3 CAISGDRVNEQFF
TRBJ2-7 14 many TRBV15 CATSREGVGYEQYF
TRBJ1-5 16 many TRBV5-5 CASSSAVSGPSQPQHF
TRBJ1-5 16 many TRBV20-1 CSARTRGTSDGQPQHF
TRBJ2-3 15 few TRBV7-6 CASSLRTMSTDTQYF
TRBJ2-7 16 few TRBV7-3 CASSQDTGASSYEQYF